This note documents a single TCR beta chain sequence. At one of its ends the junction is not consistent with the germline gene, which may arise from a read error. Assay: immunoSEQ multiplex PCR; the TCRdb copy retains only in-frame clones and omits some. Of about 250,000 clones listed, about 84% are singletons. This sample was taken from a study of blood T cell repertoires in COVID-19. Per the germline V gene, CDR1 is MNHEY and CDR2 is SMNVEV (reference sequence). The CDR3 runs to 14 residues. The gene calls are TRBV27 and TRBJ2-1; 8 nucleotides align to TRBD1. The sequenced material came from peripheral blood. This TCR was recovered from a woman older than 75 with acute or convalescent COVID-19. This chain's CDR3 is CASSSGQVYNEQFF. The CDR3 DNA reads as TGTGCCAGTAGTTCGGGACAGGTCTACAATGAGCAGTTCTTC.